There are a few counts of the clone carrying this T cell receptor beta chain. Its antigen remains unidentified. TCRdb reanalysed the 5' RACE reads using MiXCR and keeps one entry per CDR3 protein. Counted here are 200,000 to 250,000 distinct CDR3 sequences, 8% to 10% occurring once; the ten biggest clones make up around 21%. The V gene's germline CDR1 is ENHRY and CDR2 SYGVKD. V gave up 6 bases and J gave up 4 bases; unmatched junction bases: 6. This CDR3 region has 15 residues. This entry is derived from a study of T-cell memory formation after mild COVID-19. Study outcomes and limitations: Pre-infection memory already had some responding clones, implying cross-reactive memory joined. There was no confirmation that second-wave clones peaking on day 37 were SARS-CoV-2 specific. Among CD4+ contracting clones, most were CM and EM, and CD8+ ones EMRA.

The sequence was collected from a man between 18 and 29 years old who had mild COVID-19 (a few samples of this study predate the infection). Cell type and time point are not known. The chain combines TRBV10-3 with TRBJ2-3; 11 bases are a match to TRBD2. The sequencing input was PBMCs or a T cell subset sorted from them (not recorded which). The CDR3 spells CAIRLAGGRSDTQYF. CDR3 nucleotides: TGTGCCATCAGGCTAGCGGGGGGCCGCTCAGATACGCAGTATTTT.